The T cell receptor beta chain under discussion was sequenced for a study of human T cells and chemical hapten exposure. Individual cDNA molecules received unique molecular identifiers in the library. TCRdb re-analysed the RACE reads in MiXCR, keeping a single row per CDR3 protein. The sample records roughly 88,000 distinct CDR3 sequences, 9.6% being singletons. Overall study findings and caveats: Patch test score showed a positive correlation with PT1 expanded TCR counts.

Time point specified: pre-sensitization, week 0. Treatment of the sample: therapeutic diphenylcyclopropenone sensitization with weekly scalp DPC. Only after blood had been drawn was each patch test applied. This clonotype was detected many times. Its matching antigen is unknown. This CDR3 region has 15 residues. V lost 0 bases to trimming and J lost 8 bases; unmatched junction nucleotides: 7. CDR1 is DFQATT, CDR2 SNEGSKA, per germline (reference sequence). The origin of this receptor is a woman in her thirties or forties with alopecia areata. Some clones in this sample may be carry-over from other donors' samples. The sequenced sample was whole blood, obtained in connection with sensitization to the hapten diphenylcyclopropenone (DPC). This chain uses TRBV20-1 with TRBJ1-2; TRBD1 aligns across 12 bases. In nucleotides, the CDR3 is TGCAGTGCTAGAGATTGGGGACAGGGGGCAGGCGGCTACACCTTC. It is translated as CSARDWGQGAGGYTF.